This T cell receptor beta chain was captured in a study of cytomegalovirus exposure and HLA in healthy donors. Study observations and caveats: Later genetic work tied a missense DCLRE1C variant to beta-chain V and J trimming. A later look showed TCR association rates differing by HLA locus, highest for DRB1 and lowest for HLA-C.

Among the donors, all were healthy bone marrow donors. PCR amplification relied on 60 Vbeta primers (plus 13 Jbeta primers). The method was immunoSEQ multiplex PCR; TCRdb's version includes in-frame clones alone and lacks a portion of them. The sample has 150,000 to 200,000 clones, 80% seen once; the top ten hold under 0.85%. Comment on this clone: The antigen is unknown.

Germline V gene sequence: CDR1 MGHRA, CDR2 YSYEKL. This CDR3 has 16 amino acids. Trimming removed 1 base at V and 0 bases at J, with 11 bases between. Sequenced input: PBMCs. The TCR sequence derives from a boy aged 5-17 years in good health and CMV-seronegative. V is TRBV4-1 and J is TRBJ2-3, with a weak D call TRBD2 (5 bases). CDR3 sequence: CASSQANLASTDTQYF. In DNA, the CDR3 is TGCGCCAGCAGCCAAGCTAATCTAGCTAGCACAGATACGCAGTATTTT.